This T cell receptor beta chain was documented in a study of blood T cell repertoires in COVID-19. Study as a whole: Nucleic acid was either cDNA or gDNA, and it came from T cells, B-cell-depleted T cells, or PBMCs.

Across about two dozen US areas, participants ranged in age from roughly 18 to 89 years. Cohorts were assigned according to the clinical history that participants reported. This clone was counted between two and nine times. The method was immunoSEQ multiplex PCR; TCRdb's version includes in-frame clones alone and lacks a portion of them. In the table there are around 380,000 clones, 80% to 90% of which are singletons. Per germline, CDR1 SGHTA and CDR2 FQGNSA. The ends lost 4 bases at V and 2 bases at J; junction bases unmatched: 8. CDR3 length: 15 amino acids. This receptor was identified in a man younger than 40 who had recovered from COVID-19. The sample consisted of PBMCs or T cells enriched from blood (not recorded which). J is TRBJ2-7 and V is TRBV7-2; TRBD2 matches 7 bases. CDR3 sequence: CASSSTGGGPYEQYF. The CDR3 DNA sequence: TGTGCCAGCAGCTCCACCGGCGGGGGACCCTACGAGCAGTACTTC.